These 21 T cell receptor beta chains were all obtained from the same sample, sequenced in a study of neoadjuvant anti-PD-1 for oral cavity cancer. Profiling relied on immunoSEQ multiplex PCR, and the TCRdb table lists in-frame clones only, not all of them. The table includes more than 7,000 clones, about 55% detected once. The input for sequencing was tumor tissue, taken before nivolumab (anti-PD-1) treatment. These receptors were taken from a person aged 35-79 years with oral cavity squamous cell carcinoma.

The chain links TRBV18 to TRBJ2-7; 11 bases are a match to TRBD2. Germline CDR1 reads KGHSH; CDR2 reads LQKENI. Germline trimming cut 0 bases from V and 0 bases from J; bases unmatched to any gene: 10. The CDR3 sequence is 19 residues long. CDR3 in DNA: TGTGCCAGCTCACCACCAGGGTCGGGACTAGCGGCAAGCTCCTACGAGCAGTACTTC. This sequence encodes CASSPPGSGLAASSYEQYF.

DNA of the CDR3: TGTGCCAGCAGCGTAGACGGTACCCGTCACGAGCAGTACTTC. Its translation is CASSVDGTRHEQYF. The gene calls are TRBV9 and TRBJ2-7; D remains unclear. The CDR3 contains 14 residues. V lost 0 bases and J 5 bases, leaving 12 bases between the germline ends. Germline CDR1 and CDR2: SGDLS and YYNGEE. Using reference TRBV9 and TRBJ2-7 for the parts outside the CDR3, the full variable domain is DSGVTQTPKHLITATGQRVTLRCSPRSGDLSVYWYQQSLDQGLQFLIQYYNGEERAKGNILERFSAQQFPDLHSELNLSSLELGDSALYFCASSVDGTRHEQYFGPGTRLTVT.

This clone was counted only a few times. The chain is built from TRBV11-2 and TRBJ1-3; D possibly corresponds to TRBD1 (5 bases). Trimming stripped 1 base from V and 0 bases from J, with 10 bases between. CDR3 length equals 16 residues. Germline lookup yields CDR1 SGHAT and CDR2 FQNNGV. For the CDR3, the DNA is TGTGCCAGCAGCTTAGGTCAGGGCATCTCTGGAAACACCATATATTTT. This sequence encodes CASSLGQGISGNTIYF.

This chain joins TRBV9 and TRBJ2-1, with TRBD2 matching over 8 bases. The CDR3 totals 14 residues. Germline V gene lookup returns CDR1 SGDLS and CDR2 YYNGEE. The junction had 8 bases not matched to a gene; V was cut back by 4 bases and J by 8 bases. CDR3 amino acids: CASSISGKLDEQFF. CDR3 nucleotides: TGTGCCAGCAGCATTAGCGGGAAGTTGGATGAGCAGTTCTTC.

The rearrangement joins TRBV27 to TRBJ1-5; D ambiguous. Germline V gene lookup returns CDR1 MNHEY and CDR2 SMNVEV (reference sequence). Trimming cost V 5 bases and J 2 bases, with 10 bases left between them. The CDR3 loop spans 14 amino acids. For the CDR3, the DNA is TGTGCCAGCAGTCCTAGGAGTGGCAATCAGCCCCAGCATTTT. Amino acids: CASSPRSGNQPQHF.

The rearrangement joins TRBV28 to TRBJ2-5; tentatively, D is TRBD2 (5 bases). CDR3 size: 16 residues. V lost 1 base, J lost 5 bases, and 17 bases lay in between. Germline V CDR1 and CDR2: MDHEN, SYDVKM. CDR3 nucleotide sequence: TGTGCCAGCAGTTTATCGGGGTGGAATGGGGTTGAGACCCAGTACTTC. It specifies CASSLSGWNGVETQYF.

The chain employs TRBV19 and TRBJ2-3; 12 bases agree with TRBD2. From germline, CDR1 is LNHDA and CDR2 SQIVND (reference sequence). Trimming at V came to 4 bases and at J to 4 bases, leaving 3 bases not matched to a gene. The CDR3 runs to 15 residues. The CDR3 loop is CASSKGTSGPDTQYF. As DNA, the CDR3 is TGTGCCAGTAGTAAGGGGACTAGCGGGCCAGATACGCAGTATTTT.

This clone was observed a few times. The CDR3 DNA is TGTGCCAGCAGTGAATATGGGAATGGCTACACCTTC. Its protein product is CASSEYGNGYTF. This sequence joins TRBV25-1 and TRBJ1-2; D is ambiguous. Germline assignment: CDR1 MGHDK and CDR2 SYGVNS. The V end was cut by 0 bases, the J end by 6 bases, with 5 bases between. This CDR3 spans 12 amino acids.

This chain connects TRBV5-4 to TRBJ2-5, with TRBD2 identical over 7 bases. Germline trimming cut 4 bases from V and 5 bases from J; bases unmatched to any gene: 11. This CDR3 spans 15 amino acids. Looked up from germline, CDR1 is SGHNT and CDR2 is YYREEE (reference sequence). As DNA, the CDR3 is TGTGCCAGCAGCCCTAGTGACCTCGGGGGGGAGACCCAGTACTTC. Translation: CASSPSDLGGETQYF.

The chain combines TRBV7-2 with TRBJ2-2, with D possibly matching TRBD2 (7 bases). The CDR3 consists of 16 residues. Trimming removed 5 bases from V and 1 base from J, with 14 bases in between. Germline V gene sequence: CDR1 SGHTA, CDR2 FQGNSA. The CDR3 DNA sequence: TGTGCCAGCAGCCCGGTGCGGGGGCGGAACACCGGGGAGCTGTTTTTT. The encoded protein is CASSPVRGRNTGELFF. Complete variable domain (other parts from reference TRBV7-2 and TRBJ2-2): GAGVSQSPSNKVTEKGKDVELRCDPISGHTALYWYRQSLGQGLEFLIYFQGNSAPDKSGLPSDRFSAERTGGSVSTLTIQRTQQEDSAVYLCASSPVRGRNTGELFFGEGSRLTVL.

This clone was observed a few times. V usage is TRBV5-1 and J usage is TRBJ2-1; D is unclear. Germline CDR1 is SGHRS and CDR2 is YFSETQ. V gave up 3 bases and J gave up 3 bases, with 7 bases separating them. CDR3 length: 13 residues. The CDR3 bases are TGCGCCAGCAGCTCCGTTAGCTACAATGAGCAGTTCTTC. This gives the protein CASSSVSYNEQFF. Together with reference TRBV5-1 and TRBJ2-1, the CDR3 gives the full variable domain: KAGVTQTPRYLIKTRGQQVTLSCSPISGHRSVSWYQQTPGQGLQFLFEYFSETQRNKGNFPGRFSGRQFSNSRSEMNVSTLELGDSALYLCASSSVSYNEQFFGPGTRLTVL.

This clone was picked up a small number of times. V gene TRBV9 combines with J gene TRBJ2-1; 7 nucleotides match TRBD2. Germline V gene sequence: CDR1 SGDLS, CDR2 YYNGEE. The CDR3 spans 15 residues. V lost 3 bases and J lost 4; bases outside the gene matches: 7. DNA of the CDR3: TGTGCCAGCAGCGGCGGGCGGGGGACTTACAATGAGCAGTTCTTC. Its protein is CASSGGRGTYNEQFF. The complete variable domain, with remaining parts taken from reference TRBV9 and TRBJ2-1, reads DSGVTQTPKHLITATGQRVTLRCSPRSGDLSVYWYQQSLDQGLQFLIQYYNGEERAKGNILERFSAQQFPDLHSELNLSSLELGDSALYFCASSGGRGTYNEQFFGPGTRLTVL.

The V and J genes are TRBV7-3 and TRBJ1-6, with D unclear. The CDR3 consists of 13 residues. Germline CDR1 reads SGHTA; CDR2 reads FQGTGA. V lost 2 bases to trimming and J lost 6 bases, with 5 bases between them. CDR3 in amino acids: CASSLAANSPLHF. The CDR3, as DNA: TGTGCCAGCAGCTTAGCAGCTAATTCACCCCTCCACTTT.

A few counts support this clone. The chain combines TRBV5-1 with TRBJ2-2; D possibly matches TRBD1 or TRBD2 (6 bases each). CDR3 length: 15 amino acids. Germline V lookup: CDR1 SGHRS, CDR2 YFSETQ. V was clipped by 4 bases and J by 4 bases, with 14 bases between them. CDR3 DNA: TGCGCCAGCAGCCCTGGGGGGCCCAGCACCGGGGAGCTGTTTTTT. Residues: CASSPGGPSTGELFF.

The rearrangement joins TRBV27 to TRBJ1-5; D might be TRBD1 (5 bases). Germline assignment: CDR1 MNHEY and CDR2 SMNVEV (reference sequence). CDR3 length: 15 amino acids. V shed 8 bases and J shed 7 bases, with 21 bases lying between them. DNA for the CDR3: TGTGCCAGCTCGAGGGGCGAATATCCAGGACAGCCCCAGCATTTT. This codes for CASSRGEYPGQPQHF.

The chain has TRBV20-1 and TRBJ1-1; D ambiguous. CDR3 length equals 11 residues. Per the germline V gene, CDR1 is DFQATT and CDR2 is SNEGSKA (reference sequence). V dropped 5 bases and J dropped 12 bases, with 16 bases sitting between them. The CDR3: CSAATGRLSFF. CDR3 DNA sequence: TGCAGTGCTGCCACGGGGAGGCTGTCTTTCTTT.

This clone was found a few times. V is TRBV6-5 and J is TRBJ1-1, with 9 bases that match TRBD1. Germline V gene lookup returns CDR1 MNHEY and CDR2 SVGAGI. The V and J ends lost 4 bases and 2 bases, in that order; junction bases with no gene match: 5. The CDR3 covers 15 residues. In nucleotides, the CDR3 is TGTGCCAGCAGTTTACAGGGGGCTCTTAACACTGAAGCTTTCTTT. Its protein is CASSLQGALNTEAFF.

The chain employs TRBV13 and TRBJ2-3; 11 bases are a match to TRBD2. Germline loops: CDR1 PRHDT, CDR2 FYEKMQ (reference sequence). This CDR3 is 15 amino acids long. Trimming took 6 bases from V and 6 from J; bases not matched to a gene: 8. CDR3 sequence reads: CASRFRLAGFDTQYF. Written as DNA, the CDR3 is TGTGCCAGCAGATTTAGACTAGCGGGGTTTGATACGCAGTATTTT.

This clone showed up just a few times. The V gene is TRBV4-1, the J gene TRBJ1-1; D is undetermined. Looked up from germline, CDR1 is MGHRA and CDR2 is YSYEKL. Trimming stripped 4 bases from V and 1 base from J, with 13 bases between. The CDR3 has 15 residues. The CDR3, as DNA: TGCGCCAGCAGCCTCCGTGAGGGAGGGAACACTGAAGCTTTCTTT. Translating it yields CASSLREGGNTEAFF.

The chain couples TRBV28 to TRBJ1-2; perhaps TRBD1 as D (6 bases). This CDR3 has 12 residues. Trimming removed 5 bases at V and 8 bases at J, with 12 bases between. CDR1 MDHEN and CDR2 SYDVKM come from the germline V gene. CDR3 sequence reads: CASSGTKGGYTF. The CDR3 DNA is TGTGCCAGCAGTGGGACAAAGGGGGGCTACACCTTC.

This clone has only a few counts. This chain joins TRBV4-1 and TRBJ2-2; D unresolved. Germline V gene sequence: CDR1 MGHRA, CDR2 YSYEKL. The ends were cut back, 1 base at V and 8 bases at J, with 14 bases in the middle. The CDR3 is 15 residues long. The CDR3 DNA is TGCGCCAGCAGCCAAGGGGCGCTTCTTCCGGGGGAGCTGTTTTTT. It yields the protein CASSQGALLPGELFF.